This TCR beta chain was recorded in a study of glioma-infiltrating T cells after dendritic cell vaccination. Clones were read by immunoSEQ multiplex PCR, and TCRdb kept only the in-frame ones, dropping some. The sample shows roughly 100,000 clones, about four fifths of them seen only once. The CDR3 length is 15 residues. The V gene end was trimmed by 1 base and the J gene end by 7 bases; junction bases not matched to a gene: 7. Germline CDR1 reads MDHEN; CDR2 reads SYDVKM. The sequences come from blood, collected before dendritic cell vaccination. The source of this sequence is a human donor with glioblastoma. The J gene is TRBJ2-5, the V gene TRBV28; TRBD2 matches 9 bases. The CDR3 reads CASSLSSGVVRTQYF. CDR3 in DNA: TGTGCCAGCAGTTTATCTAGCGGGGTCGTTCGGACCCAGTACTTC.